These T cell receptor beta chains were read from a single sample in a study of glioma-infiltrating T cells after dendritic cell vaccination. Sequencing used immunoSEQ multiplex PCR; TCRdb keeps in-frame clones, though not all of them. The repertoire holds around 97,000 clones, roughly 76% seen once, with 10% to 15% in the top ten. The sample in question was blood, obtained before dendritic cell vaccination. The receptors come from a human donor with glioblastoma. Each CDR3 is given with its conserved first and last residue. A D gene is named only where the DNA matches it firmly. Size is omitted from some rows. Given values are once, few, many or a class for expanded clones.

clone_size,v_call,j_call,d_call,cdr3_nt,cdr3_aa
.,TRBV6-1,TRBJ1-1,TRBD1,TGTGCCAGCAGTGATACAGGGGGCCGGACTATGAACACTGAAGCTTTCTTT,CASSDTGGRTMNTEAFF
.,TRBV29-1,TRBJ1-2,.,TGCAGCGTTGGGAGAGGGTCACTTCGGGGCTACACCTTC,CSVGRGSLRGYTF
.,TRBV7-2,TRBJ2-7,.,TGTGCCAGCAGCTTTAGGAGGTCCGAGCAGTACTTC,CASSFRRSEQYF
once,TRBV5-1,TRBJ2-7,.,TGCGCCAGCAGCCTGGGCGGAAAGGCCACCTACGAGCAGTACTTC,CASSLGGKATYEQYF
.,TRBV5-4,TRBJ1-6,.,TGTGCCAGCAGCTTTGACAGATATAATTCACCCCTCCACTTT,CASSFDRYNSPLHF
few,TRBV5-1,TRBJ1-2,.,TGCGCCAGCAGCCTGGGGTTTGCTATAGGCTACACCTTC,CASSLGFAIGYTF
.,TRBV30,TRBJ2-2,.,TGTGCCTGGAGCGCCACGCAGGACACCGGGGAGCTGTTTTTT,CAWSATQDTGELFF
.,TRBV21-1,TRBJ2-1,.,TGTGCCAGCAGCAAGTACAGGGGAGGCGATGAGCAGTTCTTC,CASSKYRGGDEQFF
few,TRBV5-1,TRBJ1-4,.,TGCGCCAGCAGCTTCGGCCAGGGCCCCGAAAAACTGTTTTTT,CASSFGQGPEKLFF
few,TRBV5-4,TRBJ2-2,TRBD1,TGTGCCGTAGTGACAGGGGGCCTTGAGAGGGAGCTGTTTTTT,CAVVTGGLERELFF
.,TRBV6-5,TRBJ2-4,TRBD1,TGTGCCAGCAGTTCTCGGGACAGGCGGCGGAACATTCAGTACTTC,CASSSRDRRRNIQYF
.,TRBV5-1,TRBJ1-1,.,TGCGCCAGCAGCTCACAGGGAATGAACACTGAAGCTTTCTTT,CASSSQGMNTEAFF
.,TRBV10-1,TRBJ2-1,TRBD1,TGCGCCAGCAGTGAAGTAACAGGGGTAAACTACAATGAGCAGTTCTTC,CASSEVTGVNYNEQFF
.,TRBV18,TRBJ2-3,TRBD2,TGTGCCAGCTCACCCGCTAGCGGGGGGGCCCAAGATACGCAGTATTTT,CASSPASGGAQDTQYF
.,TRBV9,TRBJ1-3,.,TGTGCCAGCAGCCTGGGGGCGGTTTGGAACACCATATATTTT,CASSLGAVWNTIYF
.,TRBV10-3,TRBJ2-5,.,TGTGCCATCAGCGACTCGACAGGCCAAGAGACCCAGTACTTC,CAISDSTGQETQYF
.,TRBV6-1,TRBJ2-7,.,TGTGCCAGCAGTTCCAGACTCCTACTCGGGATTTTC,CASSSRLLLGIF
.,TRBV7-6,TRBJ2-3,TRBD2,TGTGCCAGCAGCCTTGGGACTAGCGGGGGACCTAGCACAGATACGCAGTATTTT,CASSLGTSGGPSTDTQYF